This T cell receptor (beta chain) came from a study of Ad26.COV2.S vaccination and SARS-CoV-2 variants. The germline CDR1 and CDR2 sequences are SGHRS and YFSETQ. V lost 2 bases to trimming and J lost 4 bases; unmatched junction nucleotides: 4. This CDR3 has 16 amino acids. As for treatment: about 20 received Ad26.COV2.S at low or high dose, single or two shots; about 5 received placebo; per-sample allocation not given. Samples analyzed were those drawn on day 63 after the first vaccine or placebo injection. This clone was detected once. TCRdb keeps only in-frame clones here, not all; method: immunoSEQ multiplex PCR. The sample records around 370,000 clones, roughly 81% being singletons.

The input for sequencing was peripheral blood, taken in a trial of Ad26.COV2.S vaccine versus placebo. The receptor was derived from a person between 18 and 60 years old who received the Ad26.COV2.S COVID-19 vaccine or a placebo. The V call is TRBV5-1, the J call TRBJ2-2; 11 bases agree with TRBD2. The CDR3 protein is CASSFSGRDRTGELFF. The CDR3 DNA is TGCGCCAGCAGCTTTAGCGGGAGGGACCGCACCGGGGAGCTGTTTTTT. Full variable domain (outside the CDR3, taken from reference TRBV5-1 and TRBJ2-2): KAGVTQTPRYLIKTRGQQVTLSCSPISGHRSVSWYQQTPGQGLQFLFEYFSETQRNKGNFPGRFSGRQFSNSRSEMNVSTLELGDSALYLCASSFSGRDRTGELFFGEGSRLTVL.